The 20 T cell receptor beta chains given below trace back to one sample, sequenced in a study of CD8 T cells in ankylosing spondylitis. One entry per CDR3 protein, called by TCRdb with MiXCR from the 5' RACE reads. The data contain around 300,000 distinct CDR3 sequences, approximately 10% of them singletons. Input material: blood, either unsorted or a sorted T cell fraction (not recorded which). Receptor source: a female donor with ankylosing spondylitis or in good health (not recorded which).

CDR3 sequence reads: CASSGDGNQPQHF. CDR3 nucleotides: TGCGCCAGCTCGGGGGACGGCAATCAGCCCCAGCATTTT. The rearrangement joins TRBV5-1 to TRBJ1-5, with D maybe TRBD1 (5 bases). Germline CDR1 SGHRS, CDR2 YFSETQ. With 7 bases removed from V and 2 bases from J, the gap between germline ends came to 10 bases. This CDR3 has 13 amino acids.

This clonotype was recorded a few times. The chain employs TRBV12-3 or TRBV12-4 and TRBJ2-7; 8 nucleotides line up with TRBD1. This CDR3 is 15 amino acids long. V lost 4 bases, J lost 1 base, and 6 bases stayed unmatched. The CDR3, as DNA: TGTGCCAGCAGTTCGCAGGGGGCCAGATCCTACGAGCAGTACTTC. It is translated as CASSSQGARSYEQYF.

In this sample, this clonotype turned up many times. V usage is TRBV6-2 or TRBV6-3 and J usage is TRBJ1-5, with a weak D call TRBD1 (5 bases). V lost 2 bases and J 2 bases, leaving 10 bases between the germline ends. This CDR3 is built from 15 residues. Per the germline V gene, CDR1 is MNHEY and CDR2 is SVGEGT. The CDR3: CASSYGGMGNQPQHF. In DNA form, the CDR3 reads TGTGCCAGCAGTTACGGGGGTATGGGCAATCAGCCCCAGCATTTT.

The sample holds many counts of this clonotype. The rearrangement joins TRBV7-3 to TRBJ2-5; 7 nucleotides match TRBD1. The germline V gene encodes CDR1 SGHTA and CDR2 FQGTGA. Trimming at V came to 5 bases and at J to 4 bases, leaving 7 bases not matched to a gene. The CDR3 contains 14 residues. The chain's CDR3 is CASSPQTGRETQYF. The DNA of the CDR3 is TGTGCCAGCAGCCCTCAGACAGGGCGAGAGACCCAGTACTTC.

To note about this clonotype: Relative to the germline gene, one junction end is altered; a read error may explain this. J is TRBJ2-1 and V is TRBV12-3 or TRBV12-4; 9 nucleotides align to TRBD2. The CDR3 sequence is 19 residues long. Written as DNA, the CDR3 is TGTGCCAGCTGTTTAGGTGAGGCGGGAGGGCCAATTTCCTACAATGAGCAGTTCTTC. Amino acids: CASCLGEAGGPISYNEQFF.

This clonotype was observed many times. J is TRBJ2-2 and V is TRBV7-2, with TRBD2 identical over 7 bases. Trimming took 4 bases from V and 3 from J; bases not matched to a gene: 8. Germline V gene lookup returns CDR1 SGHTA and CDR2 FQGNSA. This CDR3 spans 16 amino acids. The CDR3 reads CASSSDGGRYTGELFF. In DNA, the CDR3 is TGTGCCAGCAGCTCAGACGGGGGGAGGTACACCGGGGAGCTGTTTTTT.

This clonotype has just a few counts. This chain links TRBV7-2 with TRBJ2-5; D is possibly TRBD1 (7 bases). This CDR3 comprises 17 residues. Between the trimmed V and J ends, which lost 7 bases and 5 bases, there was a span of 26 bases. CDR1 is SGHTA, CDR2 FQGNSA, per germline. The CDR3 sequence is CASTSPGGSAKRETQYF. The CDR3 nucleotides read TGTGCCAGCACCTCGCCAGGGGGGTCAGCGAAGAGGGAGACCCAGTACTTC.

This clonotype occurred many times. This chain connects TRBV20-1 to TRBJ2-7, with 9 bases aligning to TRBD1. The CDR3 totals 12 residues. Germline CDR1 DFQATT, CDR2 SNEGSKA (reference sequence). V lost 5 bases, J lost 3 bases, and 2 bases stayed unmatched. In nucleotides, the CDR3 is TGCAGTGCTGACAGGGGGTACTACGAGCAGTACTTC. This encodes CSADRGYYEQYF.

The rearrangement uses TRBV2 and TRBJ2-7; 12 positions match TRBD2. V shed 1 base, J shed 4 bases, and the junction held 14 bases outside the gene matches. Per germline, CDR1 SNHLY and CDR2 FYNNEI. The CDR3 has 19 amino acids. Here the CDR3 reads CASSEGPSGGGLSPYEQYF. The CDR3 DNA reads as TGTGCCAGCAGTGAAGGCCCTAGCGGGGGGGGCCTTTCCCCTTACGAGCAGTACTTC.

This clonotype was counted only a few times. One end of the junction does not line up with germline, which may come from a read error. The chain uses TRBV7-8 and TRBJ2-7; 7 bases are a match to TRBD2. This CDR3 comprises 16 residues. Germline assignment: CDR1 SGHVS and CDR2 FQNEAQ. The CDR3 region has the DNA TGTGCCAGCAGCCCGGGAGGTGGGATTCTCTCCGACGAGCAGTACTTC. It specifies CASSPGGGILSDEQYF.

Ten or more counts support this clonotype. The V and J genes are TRBV7-2 and TRBJ2-1; no firm D call. V lost 5 bases to trimming and J lost 7 bases, with 6 bases between them. Germline CDR1 SGHTA, CDR2 FQGNSA. The CDR3 sequence is 11 residues long. The CDR3 bases are TGTGCCAGCAGCAAGTTTAATGAGCAGTTCTTC. Translated, it gives CASSKFNEQFF.

This clonotype was observed many times. This chain connects TRBV20-1 to TRBJ2-5; 8 nucleotides agree with TRBD2. From germline, CDR1 is DFQATT and CDR2 SNEGSKA (reference sequence). CDR3 size: 14 residues. J gave up 4 bases and V 0 bases, and 4 bases lay outside the gene matches. CDR3: CSARDGRGAETQYF. Here the CDR3 DNA reads TGCAGTGCTAGAGATGGGCGGGGGGCAGAGACCCAGTACTTC.

There are many counts of this clonotype. V gene TRBV6-2 or TRBV6-3 combines with J gene TRBJ2-1; D is perhaps TRBD1 or TRBD2 (5 bases each). V dropped 6 bases and J dropped 0 bases, with 15 bases sitting between them. This CDR3 is 16 amino acids long. Germline V gene sequence: CDR1 MNHEY, CDR2 SVGEGT. CDR3 in amino acids: CASSRTRESSYNEQFF. The CDR3 bases are TGTGCCAGCAGCCGGACCAGGGAGAGCTCCTACAATGAGCAGTTCTTC.

This clonotype appeared many times. This sequence joins TRBV5-4 and TRBJ2-1; 8 bases agree with TRBD1. Germline CDR1 is SGHNT and CDR2 is YYREEE (reference sequence). The CDR3 totals 16 residues. Trimming at V came to 4 bases and at J to 2 bases, leaving 8 bases not matched to a gene. CDR3 loop: CASSRKDRGPYNEQFF. CDR3 DNA: TGTGCCAGCAGCCGGAAAGACAGGGGCCCCTACAATGAGCAGTTCTTC. Variable domain in full (rest from reference TRBV5-4 and TRBJ2-1): ETGVTQSPTHLIKTRGQQVTLRCSSQSGHNTVSWYQQALGQGPQFIFQYYREEENGRGNFPPRFSGLQFPNYSSELNVNALELDDSALYLCASSRKDRGPYNEQFFGPGTRLTVL.

This clonotype appeared a few times. For the CDR3, the DNA is TGTGCCAGCAGCCCCGAGGGGGGGCGTGAAAAACTGTTTTTT. As protein: CASSPEGGREKLFF. The J gene is TRBJ1-4, the V gene TRBV7-2, with D possibly being TRBD1 (6 bases). V was pared by 5 bases and J by 7 bases, with 14 bases between. This CDR3 is 14 amino acids long. Germline CDR1 reads SGHTA; CDR2 reads FQGNSA.

This chain joins TRBV11-2 and TRBJ2-7, with 7 bases identical to TRBD1. CDR3 length: 13 amino acids. Per the germline V gene, CDR1 is SGHAT and CDR2 is FQNNGV. V shed 8 bases, J shed 0 bases, and the junction held 4 bases outside the gene matches. Here the CDR3 reads CASLTGSSYEQYF. CDR3 in DNA: TGTGCCAGCCTGACAGGGAGCTCCTACGAGCAGTACTTC.

This chain uses TRBV7-9 with TRBJ2-1; D gene ambiguous. There are 15 residues in the CDR3. With 0 bases removed from V and 5 bases from J, the gap between germline ends came to 11 bases. Germline lookup yields CDR1 SEHNR and CDR2 FQNEAQ (reference sequence). The CDR3, as DNA: TGTGCCAGCAGCTTAGCGGCTCTAACTCACAATGAGCAGTTCTTC. It encodes CASSLAALTHNEQFF.

This clonotype was seen ten or more times. This rearrangement joins TRBV12-3 or TRBV12-4 to TRBJ1-1; no firm D call. V was shortened by 3 bases and J by 1 base, with 12 bases between the two germline ends. The CDR3 totals 15 residues. The DNA for the CDR3 is TGTGCCAGCAGTTTGAGCGCTATTGGGAACACTGAAGCTTTCTTT. Translated: CASSLSAIGNTEAFF.

This clonotype came up many times. In nucleotides, the CDR3 is TGTGCCAGCAGCTTGGCGACAGGGAATCAGCCCCAGCATTTT. This codes for CASSLATGNQPQHF. The J gene is TRBJ1-5, the V gene TRBV7-9, with 7 bases fitting TRBD1. Germline trimming cut 3 bases from V and 4 bases from J; bases unmatched to any gene: 3. The CDR3 totals 14 residues. Germline V gives CDR1 SEHNR, CDR2 FQNEAQ (reference sequence).

There are many counts of this clonotype. The chain couples TRBV3-1 to TRBJ1-5; the D is unclear. Germline CDR1 reads LGHDT; CDR2 reads YNNKEL (reference sequence). CDR3 length equals 15 residues. Trimming took off 0 bases at V and 4 bases at J, with 10 bases between the two ends. CDR3 in amino acids: CASSQDLTRNQPQHF. Here the CDR3 DNA reads TGTGCCAGCAGCCAAGATCTGACAAGAAATCAGCCCCAGCATTTT.